This is a list of T cell receptor beta chains from one sample in a study of blood T cell repertoires in COVID-19. Profiling relied on immunoSEQ multiplex PCR, and the TCRdb table lists in-frame clones only, not all of them. The sample lists around 500,000 clones; less than 90% were seen once. The specimen sequenced was PBMCs or T cells enriched from blood (not recorded which). The receptors were sampled from a woman in her sixties or seventies who had recovered from COVID-19. The CDR3 runs from the conserved cysteine through the conserved F or W. The D gene is left open where the match is weak. Only part of the rows carry a size: once, few, many, or a class if the clone is expanded.

d_call	j_call	v_call	clone_size	cdr3_aa	cdr3_nt
TRBD1	TRBJ1-1	TRBV19	NA	CASQEGAGGGNTEAFF	TGTGCCAGCCAAGAAGGGGCAGGGGGAGGTAACACTGAAGCTTTCTTT
NA	TRBJ1-1	TRBV13	NA	CASSLGLNTEAFF	TGTGCCAGCAGCTTAGGCTTGAACACTGAAGCTTTCTTT
TRBD1	TRBJ2-2	TRBV24-1	NA	CATSAPLAGQGFTGELFF	TGTGCCACCAGTGCCCCCTTGGCGGGACAGGGATTTACCGGGGAGCTGTTTTTT
TRBD1	TRBJ1-2	TRBV2	NA	CASSRGLMRYGYTF	TGTGCCAGCTCCAGGGGGCTCATGAGGTATGGCTACACCTTC
TRBD1	TRBJ1-3	TRBV7-8	once	CASSLGQVSGNTIYF	TGTGCCAGCAGCTTGGGACAGGTCTCTGGAAACACCATATATTTT
NA	TRBJ1-5	TRBV2	NA	CASLPFTDGQPQHF	TGTGCCAGCCTTCCCTTCACAGACGGACAGCCCCAGCATTTT
NA	TRBJ2-1	TRBV5-1	NA	CASSLGDWNSYNEQFF	TGCGCCAGCAGCTTGGGGGACTGGAACTCCTACAATGAGCAGTTCTTC
TRBD2	TRBJ2-2	TRBV9	NA	CASSVRGGEEELFF	TGTGCCAGCAGCGTACGGGGGGGAGAGGAGGAGCTGTTTTTT
TRBD1	TRBJ1-2	TRBV5-1	NA	CASNKDREDGYTF	TGCGCCAGCAACAAGGACAGGGAGGATGGCTACACCTTC
TRBD1	TRBJ2-3	TRBV29-1	NA	CSAPGQAVTDTQYF	TGCAGCGCCCCGGGACAGGCGGTGACAGATACGCAGTATTTT
NA	TRBJ2-7	TRBV3-1/TRBV3-2	once	CASSQGLGYEQYF	TGTGCCAGCAGCCAGGGACTCGGCTACGAGCAGTACTTC
NA	TRBJ2-2	TRBV5-1	NA	CASRPQGRNTGELFF	TGCGCCAGCAGACCGCAGGGTAGGAACACCGGGGAGCTGTTTTTT
TRBD1	TRBJ2-6	TRBV28	NA	CASRSQGSGANVLTF	TGTGCCAGCAGGTCACAGGGGAGCGGGGCCAACGTCCTGACTTTC